The entry below gives a single T cell receptor beta chain sequence along with its context. Its cognate antigen has yet to be identified. The input lacks base qualities; no much larger clone sits a single base away. CDR3 length: 16 amino acids, cysteine to phenylalanine. Left in the record is the CDR3 DNA by itself, 48 bases read in frame from the first base. From V the trimming removes 4 bases and from J it removes 4 bases, while the gene matches leave 5 bases of the junction unaccounted for. CDR1 and CDR2 are drawn from the germline V gene: KGHSH, LQKENI. The record originates from a study of cytomegalovirus exposure and HLA in healthy donors (dated by TCRdb to about 2017). Notes on the research overall: According to a later analysis, the 120 or so validation repertoires were produced on the same platform as the approximately 620 repertoires of the first cohort. The study aimed to test whether cataloging public T cell receptors could reveal signatures of past pathogen exposure. In addition to the first cohort of approximately 670 subjects, a separate validation cohort of some 120 different subjects was used. High-throughput TCR immunosequencing, statistical association of individual TCRs with disease status, and machine learning were combined to predict cytomegalovirus infection status.

The donors belonged to the validation cohort of around 110 subjects, which was separate from the roughly 670-subject first cohort. The method behind the library was the immunoSEQ multiplex PCR assay. From the authors' description of their analysis: To diagnose cytomegalovirus status from the catalog of TCR beta chain sequences, a statistical classification framework was built. TCRdb re-hosts the immuneACCESS table, in-frame sequences only. Its copies lack some clones; in the studies checked, an unresolved V gene accounts for under half of them, and the cause for the rest is not known. The DNA was the basis for D and trimming; V, J and clone size are from that table. A total of roughly 62,000 clones appear in this sample, around 90% of them only once. The ten top clones hold about 2.2% of the sample. Broad study findings and their caveats: Cytomegalovirus status was reported to be diagnosed by the classifier with high specificity and sensitivity in both the original and validation cohorts. The authors suggested that the approach could potentially be generalized to other disease states and immunological phenotypes. A later analysis found that TCRs clustered in the first cohort also tended to co-occur in the 120 validation repertoires, with approximately 94% of cluster scores above 0. A few of the identified cytomegalovirus-associated TCR beta chains were confirmed in vitro to be specific for cytomegalovirus antigens. While some public TCRs were present in many individuals, most TCR sequences turned up only very rarely across donors. In the study, 164 TCR beta chains were listed as associated with cytomegalovirus. All 110 or so repertoires were used to score co-occurrence in the validation cohort in a later analysis, because that analysis had no HLA typing for the cohort.

The rearranged segments are TRBV18 and TRBJ1-5, with 12 middle bases fitting TRBD1. The sequenced material came from PBMCs. The sequence was collected from a woman in her thirties in good health and CMV-seronegative. The sequenced DNA: TGTGCCAGCTCACTTAAGGGACAGGGGGCAAATCAGCCCCAGCATTTT. This gives the protein CASSLKGQGANQPQHF.